This T cell receptor beta chain was found in a study of cytomegalovirus exposure and HLA in healthy donors. Study results and limitations: Several of the most significant clusters were apparently associated with common viral pathogens in a later analysis. High specificity and sensitivity for cytomegalovirus status were reported for the classifier. The presence/absence work took it that sequencing depth was about the same across donors.

Primers for the PCR totalled 60 Vbeta and 13 Jbeta. The table came from immunoSEQ multiplex PCR; TCRdb's copy has only in-frame clones and leaves some out. The sample lists more than 85,000 clones, 65% to 80% occurring once. Points on this clone: Its antigen is not identified.

V gave up 3 bases and J gave up 1 base, with 10 bases separating them. The CDR3 loop spans 15 amino acids. Germline V gives CDR1 SGHTA, CDR2 FQGTGA. The sequencing sample was made of PBMCs. This chain connects TRBV7-3 to TRBJ2-1; D unclear. The source is a man aged 30 to 39 in good health and CMV-seropositive. In DNA, the CDR3 is TGTGCCAGCAGCTTCCAGACAAATTCCTACAATGAGCAGTTCTTC. It translates to CASSFQTNSYNEQFF.